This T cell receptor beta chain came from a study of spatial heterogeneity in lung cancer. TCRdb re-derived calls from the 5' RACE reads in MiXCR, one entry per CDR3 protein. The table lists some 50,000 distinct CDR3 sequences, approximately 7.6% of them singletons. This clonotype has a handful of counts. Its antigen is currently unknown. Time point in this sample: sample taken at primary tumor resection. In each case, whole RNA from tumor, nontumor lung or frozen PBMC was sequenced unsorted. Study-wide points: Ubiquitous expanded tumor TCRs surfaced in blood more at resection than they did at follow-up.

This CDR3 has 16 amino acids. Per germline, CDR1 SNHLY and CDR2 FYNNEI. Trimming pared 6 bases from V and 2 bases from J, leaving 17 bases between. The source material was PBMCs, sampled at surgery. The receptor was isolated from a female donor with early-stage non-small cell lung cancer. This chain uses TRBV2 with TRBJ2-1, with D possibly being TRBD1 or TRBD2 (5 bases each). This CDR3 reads CASRGPWQAAYNEQFF. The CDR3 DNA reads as TGTGCCAGCAGGGGACCATGGCAGGCTGCCTACAATGAGCAGTTCTTC.